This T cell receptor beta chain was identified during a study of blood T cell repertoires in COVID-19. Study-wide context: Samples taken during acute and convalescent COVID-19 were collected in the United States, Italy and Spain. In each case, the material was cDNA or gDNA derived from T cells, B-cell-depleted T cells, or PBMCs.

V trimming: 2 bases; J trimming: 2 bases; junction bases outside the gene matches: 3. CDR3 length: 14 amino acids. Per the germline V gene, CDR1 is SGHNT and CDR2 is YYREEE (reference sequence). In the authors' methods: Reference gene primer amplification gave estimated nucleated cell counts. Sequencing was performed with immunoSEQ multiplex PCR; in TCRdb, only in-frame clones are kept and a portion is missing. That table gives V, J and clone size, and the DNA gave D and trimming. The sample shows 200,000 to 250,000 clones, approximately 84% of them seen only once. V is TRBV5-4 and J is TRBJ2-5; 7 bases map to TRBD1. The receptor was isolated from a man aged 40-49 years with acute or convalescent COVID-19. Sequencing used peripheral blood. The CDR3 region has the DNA TGTGCCAGCAGCTTTGGGACAGCTCAAGAGACCCAGTACTTC. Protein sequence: CASSFGTAQETQYF.